The following is a TCR beta chain sequence with its context. Germline-derived CDR1 and CDR2 are MNHEY and SMNVEV (reference sequence). CDR3 length: 16 residues. V was pared by 0 bases and J by 9 bases, with 8 bases of the junction left unmatched. Profiling relied on immunoSEQ multiplex PCR, and the TCRdb table lists in-frame clones only, not all of them. The profile shows 130,000 or so clones, over 90% of them singletons. These data are taken from a study of T cell responses to AZD1222 COVID-19 vaccine. V gene TRBV27 combines with J gene TRBJ2-1; the match to TRBD1 covers 10 bases. Sequencing used peripheral blood, obtained on day 0 of AZD1222 vaccination. The sequence was collected from an adult in good health. CDR3 amino acids: CASSLSWGTGAAEQFF. In DNA form, the CDR3 reads TGTGCCAGCAGTTTATCGTGGGGGACAGGGGCGGCTGAGCAGTTCTTC.